These 27 T cell receptor beta chains originate from one sample sequenced in a study of blood T cell repertoires in COVID-19. Here immunoSEQ multiplex PCR was the method, and the copy in TCRdb shows in-frame clones only, minus some. The sample consists of 300,000 to 400,000 clones, 88% of them appearing once. The source material was PBMCs or T cells enriched from blood (not recorded which). Receptors originate from a woman younger than 45 with acute COVID-19.

V and J are TRBV15 and TRBJ2-1; possibly TRBD2 for D (5 bases). CDR3 length: 15 amino acids. V dropped 1 base and J dropped 8 bases, with 15 bases sitting between them. Germline V gives CDR1 LNHNV, CDR2 YYDKDF (reference sequence). CDR3 DNA: TGTGCCACCAGCAGAGTGGGTGGCGGCGGGCATGAGCAGTTCTTC. Translated: CATSRVGGGGHEQFF.

The chain combines TRBV11-2 with TRBJ2-4; D gene ambiguous. The CDR3 consists of 15 residues. Trimming cost V 6 bases and J 0 bases, with 12 bases left between them. The germline V gene has CDR1 SGHAT and CDR2 FQNNGV. The CDR3: CASSVRILAKNIQYF. CDR3 in DNA: TGTGCCAGCAGTGTCAGGATTCTAGCCAAAAACATTCAGTACTTC.

Turning to this clone: Other DNA sequences in this specimen translate into the identical CDR3. The chain links TRBV5-1 to TRBJ1-2; maybe TRBD1 (5 bases). The CDR3 contains 13 residues. Germline V lookup: CDR1 SGHRS, CDR2 YFSETQ. The V end lost 0 bases, the J end lost 2 bases, and 5 bases lay between the germline ends. Here the CDR3 DNA reads TGCGCCAGCAGCTTGGACAGGAACTATGGCTACACCTTC. It encodes CASSLDRNYGYTF.

A few counts support this clone. V usage is TRBV5-4 and J usage is TRBJ1-1; TRBD1 is a possible D gene (5 bases). The germline V gene has CDR1 SGHNT and CDR2 YYREEE (reference sequence). The CDR3 length is 13 residues. V lost 1 base and J lost 6, with 10 bases in between. The CDR3, as DNA: TGTGCCAGCAGCTTGAGGGGCGGACCTGAAGCTTTCTTT. Its protein product is CASSLRGGPEAFF.

The rearrangement links TRBV24-1 to TRBJ1-2; weak D call: TRBD1 (5 bases). V lost 4 bases and J 7 bases, leaving 15 bases between the germline ends. Germline V gene sequence: CDR1 KGHDR, CDR2 SFDVKD. This CDR3 has 14 amino acids. CDR3 nucleotide sequence: TGTGCCACCAGTGAAGACCCGGGACTTGGTGGCTACACCTTC. Protein product: CATSEDPGLGGYTF.

This chain connects TRBV6-1 to TRBJ1-6, with D possibly matching TRBD1 (5 bases). The CDR3 extends over 14 amino acids. Trimming removed 3 bases at V and 7 bases at J, with 10 bases between. Germline V gene sequence: CDR1 MNHNS, CDR2 SASEGT. CDR3 protein: CASSENRQNSPLHF. CDR3 nucleotides: TGTGCCAGCAGTGAGAACAGGCAAAATTCACCCCTCCACTTT.

The chain carries TRBV5-1 and TRBJ1-1; a possible D gene is TRBD1 (6 bases). Trimming pared 0 bases from V and 3 bases from J, leaving 15 bases between. CDR1 is SGHRS and CDR2 is YFSETQ in the germline V gene. The CDR3 is 16 residues long. CDR3 bases: TGCGCCAGCAGCTTGGTGGCTACCAGGGGCCACACTGAAGCTTTCTTT. Translation gives CASSLVATRGHTEAFF. The variable domain in full, completed from reference TRBV5-1 and TRBJ1-1, reads KAGVTQTPRYLIKTRGQQVTLSCSPISGHRSVSWYQQTPGQGLQFLFEYFSETQRNKGNFPGRFSGRQFSNSRSEMNVSTLELGDSALYLCASSLVATRGHTEAFFGQGTRLTVV.

This clone has a single count. The sample carries other DNA sequences with the same CDR3. The V and J genes are TRBV19 and TRBJ1-3; D perhaps matches TRBD1 (6 bases). Trimming took 5 bases from V and 4 from J, leaving 12 bases between them. The CDR3 has 14 residues. Germline lookup yields CDR1 LNHDA and CDR2 SQIVND (reference sequence). CDR3 sequence reads: CASSPTGTGNTIYF. The CDR3 DNA reads as TGTGCCAGTAGTCCAACAGGGACCGGAAACACCATATATTTT.

The chain couples TRBV4-2 to TRBJ2-1, with 10 nucleotides matching TRBD2. This CDR3 has 16 residues. The V and J ends lost 4 bases and 5 bases, in that order; junction bases with no gene match: 8. Looked up from germline, CDR1 is LGHNA and CDR2 is YNFKEQ. The CDR3, as DNA: TGTGCCAGCAGCCTAAGCGGGGGGGGCGGCGACAATGAGCAGTTCTTC. It translates to CASSLSGGGGDNEQFF.

The chain recombines TRBV5-1 with TRBJ1-2, with 7 bases identical to TRBD1. From germline, CDR1 is SGHRS and CDR2 YFSETQ. Germline trimming cut 4 bases from V and 2 bases from J; bases unmatched to any gene: 2. The CDR3 runs 13 residues. The CDR3 sequence: CASSGTANYGYTF. CDR3 nucleotides: TGCGCCAGCAGCGGGACAGCAAACTATGGCTACACCTTC.

This clone was counted once. J is TRBJ2-3 and V is TRBV3-1 (or the pseudogene TRBV3-2); D is possibly TRBD2 (5 bases). Trimming cost V 4 bases and J 2 bases, with 16 bases left between them. This CDR3 is built from 16 residues. CDR1 is LGHDT, CDR2 YNNKEL, per germline (reference sequence). The CDR3 reads CASSRSDRELTDTQYF. The CDR3 DNA reads as TGTGCCAGCAGCCGAAGCGACCGGGAACTCACAGATACGCAGTATTTT.

J is TRBJ2-5 and V is TRBV18; D is unresolved. This CDR3 contains 11 residues. Germline V lookup: CDR1 KGHSH, CDR2 LQKENI. V was clipped by 8 bases and J by 1 base, with 5 bases between them. DNA of the CDR3: TGTGCCAGCGCTATCCAAGAGACCCAGTACTTC. Its protein product is CASAIQETQYF.

This chain joins TRBV7-8 and TRBJ2-5, with D possibly TRBD2 on 6 matching bases. V was cut by 5 bases and J by 4 bases, with 11 bases left in between. Germline V gene lookup returns CDR1 SGHVS and CDR2 FQNEAQ. CDR3 length: 13 amino acids. CDR3 region: CASSPTRVETQYF. For the CDR3, the DNA is TGTGCCAGCAGCCCGACTAGAGTAGAGACCCAGTACTTC.

The J gene is TRBJ1-5, the V gene TRBV7-9; no clear D. The CDR3 length is 15 residues. Germline V gene sequence: CDR1 SEHNR, CDR2 FQNEAQ (reference sequence). Trimming took 3 bases from V and 7 from J, leaving 16 bases between them. The CDR3 nucleotides read TGTGCCAGCAGCTTTGGGGAGGGTTATGGGCAGCCCCAGCATTTT. Its protein product is CASSFGEGYGQPQHF.

CDR3 in amino acids: CASSPLGTGYNEQFF. CDR3 in DNA: TGTGCCAGCTCACCACTGGGGACAGGGTACAATGAGCAGTTCTTC. The V and J genes are TRBV18 and TRBJ2-1; 9 bases align to TRBD1. Germline-derived CDR1 and CDR2 are KGHSH and LQKENI. CDR3 length: 15 residues. V gave up 1 base and J gave up 4 bases; unmatched junction bases: 2.

The rearrangement uses TRBV7-9 and TRBJ1-1; D remains ambiguous. V was cut by 1 base and J by 3 bases, with 18 bases left in between. CDR3 length: 17 amino acids. Looked up from germline, CDR1 is SEHNR and CDR2 is FQNEAQ (reference sequence). The CDR3: CASSLGPRRASDTEAFF. DNA for the CDR3: TGTGCCAGCAGCTTAGGTCCACGGCGGGCTTCGGACACTGAAGCTTTCTTT.

The chain is built from TRBV30 and TRBJ2-2, with 8 nucleotides matching TRBD1. The CDR3 extends over 15 amino acids. J gave up 7 bases and V 2 bases, and 9 bases lay outside the gene matches. Germline CDR1 is GTSNPN and CDR2 is SVGIG (reference sequence). CDR3 residues: CAWSIGTGGIGELFF. DNA for the CDR3: TGTGCCTGGAGTATAGGGACAGGAGGTATCGGGGAGCTGTTTTTT.

This chain links TRBV10-1 with TRBJ2-1; 7 positions match TRBD1. Germline CDR1 and CDR2: WNHNN and SYGVQD (reference sequence). The CDR3 has 14 amino acids. The V and J ends lost 6 bases and 7 bases, in that order; junction bases with no gene match: 9. The CDR3 reads CASSGRQGWNEQFF. The CDR3 DNA follows: TGCGCCAGCAGCGGAAGACAGGGTTGGAATGAGCAGTTCTTC.

The rearrangement links TRBV4-1 to TRBJ2-3; D is undetermined. Germline CDR1 reads MGHRA; CDR2 reads YSYEKL. The CDR3 extends over 15 amino acids. V was shortened by 0 bases and J by 0 bases, with 7 bases between the two germline ends. CDR3 in DNA: TGCGCCAGCAGCCAAGATCCCAGTAGCACAGATACGCAGTATTTT. It encodes CASSQDPSSTDTQYF.

The chain uses TRBV14 and TRBJ1-5; no reliable D call. CDR1 SGHDN and CDR2 FVKESK come from the germline V gene. Trimming stripped 5 bases from V and 2 bases from J, with 7 bases between. This CDR3 contains 13 residues. This chain's CDR3 is CASSSQRNQPQHF. The CDR3, as DNA: TGTGCCAGCAGCTCACAGCGCAATCAGCCCCAGCATTTT.

J is TRBJ1-3 and V is TRBV5-1; D unclear. The V end was cut by 0 bases, the J end by 0 bases, with 10 bases between. CDR3 size: 16 residues. Germline loops: CDR1 SGHRS, CDR2 YFSETQ. The chain's CDR3 is CASSLAIQSSGNTIYF. In nucleotides, the CDR3 is TGCGCCAGCAGCTTGGCCATACAGAGCTCTGGAAACACCATATATTTT.

This clone has a single count. The CDR3 DNA is TGTGCCAGCAGCACTAGCACAGATACGCAGTATTTT. This gives the protein CASSTSTDTQYF. V is TRBV25-1 and J is TRBJ2-3; D is unresolved. CDR1 is MGHDK, CDR2 SYGVNS, per germline. The CDR3 length is 12 residues. Trimming cost V 6 bases and J 0 bases, with 4 bases left between them.

V gene TRBV10-2 combines with J gene TRBJ2-7; 14 nucleotides align to TRBD2. CDR3 size: 15 residues. J gave up 1 base and V 6 bases, and 2 bases lay outside the gene matches. The germline CDR1 and CDR2 sequences are WSHSY and SAAADI. The CDR3 reads CASRGTSGGSYEQYF. The CDR3 DNA sequence: TGCGCCAGCAGGGGGACTAGCGGGGGATCCTACGAGCAGTACTTC.

This clone was seen once. CDR3 DNA sequence: TGTGCCAGCAGTCCCCGGGGGGTAGGCACCTACGAGCAGTACTTC. It specifies CASSPRGVGTYEQYF. The genes are TRBV6-5 and TRBJ2-7; TRBD2 matches at 7 bases. The V and J ends lost 5 bases and 2 bases, in that order; junction bases with no gene match: 9. This CDR3 region has 15 residues. CDR1 MNHEY and CDR2 SVGAGI come from the germline V gene.

Remarks on this clone: This may be a read error, as it is one base from a much larger clone. The sample holds other DNA sequences that translate to the same CDR3. The chain employs TRBV9 and TRBJ1-1; tentatively, D is TRBD1 (6 bases). CDR3 size: 13 residues. Looked up from germline, CDR1 is SGDLS and CDR2 is YYNGEE. V gave up 2 bases and J gave up 1 base, with 6 bases separating them. The CDR3 DNA is TGTGCCAGCAGCGTCAGGGGGAACACTGAAGCTTTCTTT. Amino acid sequence: CASSVRGNTEAFF.

V gene TRBV24-1 combines with J gene TRBJ1-2, with TRBD1 identical over 8 bases. In germline, CDR1 is KGHDR, CDR2 SFDVKD. The CDR3 is 15 residues long. Trimming at V came to 5 bases and at J to 2 bases, leaving 6 bases not matched to a gene. The CDR3 coding sequence is TGTGCCACCAGTGGCTCGACAGGGGCGAACTATGGCTACACCTTC. Translating it yields CATSGSTGANYGYTF.

In this sample, this clone turned up once. The gene calls are TRBV6-5 and TRBJ2-3; TRBD2 might be the D (6 bases). Looked up from germline, CDR1 is MNHEY and CDR2 is SVGAGI. The CDR3 has 13 amino acids. Trimming cost V 11 bases and J 3 bases, with 15 bases left between them. The CDR3 reads CAQSVGRTDTQYF. CDR3 coding DNA: TGTGCCCAAAGTGTGGGGAGGACAGATACGCAGTATTTT.